Listed here are 21 T cell receptor beta chains from one sample, sequenced in a study of blood T cells in healthy people across ages. With a J-beta primer mix and a sample-barcoded 5' primer, a second PCR ran 7 to 11 cycles. Each CDR3 protein is one row after TCRdb ran MiXCR on the 5' RACE reads. The sample records hundreds of thousands of distinct CDR3 sequences, approximately 53% being singletons. Sample: blood. These receptor sequences come from a man aged 40-55 years in good health.

This sequence joins TRBV5-8 and TRBJ2-7; 7 bases line up with TRBD1. The better agreement between TRBJ2-5 and the DNA end casts doubt on the J call. The CDR3 loop spans 14 amino acids. Germline V gene sequence: CDR1 SGHTS, CDR2 YDEGEE. In nucleotides, the CDR3 is TGTGCCAGCAGTTCCTGGGGACAGACGGAGACCCAGTACTTC. Amino acids: CASSSWGQTETQYF.

J is TRBJ2-3 and V is TRBV11-2; no definite D call. The germline gives CDR1 SGHAT, CDR2 FQNNGV. Between the trimmed V and J ends, which lost 2 bases and 0 bases, there was a span of 12 bases. CDR3 size: 16 residues. Here the CDR3 reads CASSLWAPASTDTQYF. Here the CDR3 DNA reads TGTGCCAGCAGCTTATGGGCGCCAGCTAGCACAGATACGCAGTATTTT.

V usage is TRBV14 and J usage is TRBJ2-4, with 9 bases fitting TRBD1. The CDR3 loop spans 14 amino acids. V trimming: 0 bases; J trimming: 12 bases; junction bases outside the gene matches: 6. Looked up from germline, CDR1 is SGHDN and CDR2 is FVKESK. The CDR3 DNA is TGTGCCAGCAGCCAAGAAGTTACAGGGGGCACTCAGTACTTC. It is translated as CASSQEVTGGTQYF.

The gene calls are TRBV6-6 and TRBJ1-2; D unclear. This CDR3 contains 15 residues. V was cut by 0 bases and J by 3 bases, with 11 bases left in between. Germline V gene data show CDR1 as MNHNY and CDR2 as SVGAGI (reference sequence). CDR3 nucleotide sequence: TGTGCCAGCAGTTACTCGATAGGCACCGACTATGGCTACACCTTC. Translating it yields CASSYSIGTDYGYTF.

V gene TRBV25-1 combines with J gene TRBJ1-3; D is ambiguous. CDR1 is MGHDK and CDR2 is SYGVNS in the germline V gene. The CDR3 consists of 14 residues. Trimming took off 0 bases at V and 6 bases at J, with 9 bases between the two ends. DNA for the CDR3: TGTGCCAGCAGTGAATATAGGGTGCCAAACACCATATATTTT. Residues: CASSEYRVPNTIYF.

The chain is built from TRBV11-3 and TRBJ2-7, with TRBD1 matching over 9 bases. CDR3 length equals 15 residues. With V trimmed by 1 base and J by 3 bases, 4 bases remained unmatched. Germline lookup yields CDR1 SGHNT and CDR2 YENEEA. The CDR3 region has the DNA TGTGCCAGCAGCTTAGCGGCGACAGGGGGCTACGAGCAGTACTTC. Translating it yields CASSLAATGGYEQYF.

V and J are TRBV27 and TRBJ2-1, with D tentatively TRBD1 (6 bases). Germline assignment: CDR1 MNHEY and CDR2 SMNVEV (reference sequence). The CDR3 extends over 16 amino acids. The ends were cut back, 7 bases at V and 2 bases at J, with 18 bases in the middle. Written as DNA, the CDR3 is TGTGCCAGCACACGGTCACAGGGAAACCCCTACAATGAGCAGTTCTTC. Its translation is CASTRSQGNPYNEQFF.

This clonotype was found a few times. The rearrangement uses TRBV5-1 and TRBJ2-3; TRBD2 aligns across 7 bases. From germline, CDR1 is SGHRS and CDR2 YFSETQ. The CDR3 is 13 amino acids. After removal of 4 bases from V and 8 bases from J, the junction contained 7 bases not matched to a gene. CDR3 bases: TGCGCCAGCAGCCCGGGAGGTCTAAGTACGCAGTATTTT. Translation gives CASSPGGLSTQYF.

This clonotype came up many times. The chain carries TRBV27 and TRBJ2-7, with 10 bases fitting TRBD1. In germline, CDR1 is MNHEY, CDR2 SMNVEV (reference sequence). The J segment lost 5 bases and the V segment lost 6 bases, leaving 4 bases of the junction unmatched. The CDR3 is 13 residues long. CDR3 DNA: TGTGCCAGCAGAGGGGACAGGGGCCACGAGCAGTACTTC. This translates into CASRGDRGHEQYF.

The V gene is TRBV28, the J gene TRBJ1-5; D ambiguous. The CDR3 is 13 amino acids. V was pared by 3 bases and J by 4 bases, with 7 bases between. Germline assignment: CDR1 MDHEN and CDR2 SYDVKM. In DNA, the CDR3 is TGTGCCAGCAGTTTGACGGGGAATCAGCCCCAGCATTTT. As protein: CASSLTGNQPQHF.

In DNA form, the CDR3 reads TGTGCCAGTGGGTCCGGTCAGGGAAAGACCCAGTACTTC. It translates to CASGSGQGKTQYF. The V gene is TRBV12-3 or TRBV12-4, the J gene TRBJ2-7, with D tentatively TRBD1 (5 bases). The DNA end favors TRBJ2-5, so the J call may be wrong. The CDR3 covers 13 residues.

The chain joins TRBV20-1 to TRBJ1-5; TRBD1 might be the D (6 bases). Trimming removed 4 bases at V and 5 bases at J, with 18 bases between. This CDR3 is built from 15 residues. Germline V gene data show CDR1 as DFQATT and CDR2 as SNEGSKA (reference sequence). The CDR3 sequence: CSAKNRAGGDQPQHF. CDR3 coding DNA: TGCAGTGCTAAGAACAGGGCGGGAGGGGATCAGCCCCAGCATTTT.

This clonotype has a handful of counts. The rearrangement joins TRBV5-6 to TRBJ1-2; tentative D call: TRBD1 (6 bases). V dropped 4 bases and J dropped 4 bases, with 14 bases sitting between them. Per the germline V gene, CDR1 is SGHDT and CDR2 is YYEEEE. The CDR3 runs to 14 residues. The CDR3 loop reads CASSNKGGGYGYTF. CDR3 nucleotide sequence: TGTGCCAGCAGCAATAAGGGGGGAGGCTATGGCTACACCTTC.

The V call is TRBV14, the J call TRBJ2-7; D perhaps matches TRBD2 (5 bases). The germline V gene encodes CDR1 SGHDN and CDR2 FVKESK. V lost 1 base to trimming and J lost 5 bases, with 15 bases between them. The CDR3 sequence is 15 residues long. The DNA of the CDR3 is TGTGCCAGCAGCCAAGCGGGAAGAGGAAGAGACGAGCAGTACTTC. Translated: CASSQAGRGRDEQYF. The whole variable domain, filled in from reference TRBV14 and TRBJ2-7, reads EAGVTQFPSHSVIEKGQTVTLRCDPISGHDNLYWYRRVMGKEIKFLLHFVKESKQDESGMPNNRFLAERTGGTYSTLKVQPAELEDSGVYFCASSQAGRGRDEQYFGPGTRLTVT.

CDR3 DNA: TGCAGCGCGACAGGGGGCCGACAAGAGACCCAGTACTTC. Protein product: CSATGGRQETQYF. The chain employs TRBV29-1 and TRBJ2-5; 10 bases agree with TRBD1. CDR1 and CDR2 (germline): SQVTM, ANQGSEA. Trimming cost V 7 bases and J 2 bases; bases outside gene matches: 4. The CDR3 loop spans 13 amino acids.

The CDR3 spells CASSQWTGGDSYNEQYF. The CDR3 DNA reads as TGCGCCAGCAGCCAATGGACAGGTGGAGACTCCTACAATGAGCAGTACTTC. V gene TRBV4-3 combines with J gene TRBJ2-1; 7 nucleotides line up with TRBD1. The better agreement between TRBJ2-7 and the DNA end casts doubt on the J call. Germline CDR1 LGHNA, CDR2 YSLEER. CDR3 size: 17 residues.

The DNA for the CDR3 is TGTGCCAGCAGCTTAACGATTTTGGGCGGGGGGATCAACAATGAGCAGTTCTTC. This translates into CASSLTILGGGINNEQFF. J is TRBJ2-1 and V is TRBV7-3, with 8 bases that match TRBD2. Germline V gene sequence: CDR1 SGHTA, CDR2 FQGTGA. The ends lost 0 bases at V and 5 bases at J; junction bases unmatched: 12. The CDR3 length is 18 residues.

The chain combines TRBV11-2 with TRBJ1-1; perhaps TRBD1 as D (6 bases). V gave up 6 bases and J gave up 9 bases, with 14 bases separating them. The germline CDR1 and CDR2 sequences are SGHAT and FQNNGV. The CDR3 is 12 amino acids. The CDR3 loop is CASRGGPVQAFF. DNA for the CDR3: TGTGCCAGCAGAGGGGGTCCCGTACAAGCTTTCTTT. Full variable domain (rest looked up from reference TRBV11-2 and TRBJ1-1): EAGVAQSPRYKIIEKRQSVAFWCNPISGHATLYWYQQILGQGPKLLIQFQNNGVVDDSQLPKDRFSAERLKGVDSTLKIQPAKLEDSAVYLCASRGGPVQAFFGQGTRLTVV.

This clonotype was picked up a small number of times. The chain employs TRBV5-4 and TRBJ2-7; D remains unclear. The germline CDR1 and CDR2 sequences are SGHNT and YYREEE (reference sequence). Trimming stripped 0 bases from V and 0 bases from J, with 4 bases between. The CDR3 covers 13 residues. CDR3 nucleotides: TGTGCCAGCAGCTTGGAATACTCCTACGAGCAGTACTTC. Translation gives CASSLEYSYEQYF.

About this clonotype itself: One base away lies a much larger clone, so this may be a sequencing read error. The chain employs TRBV5-1 and TRBJ2-7, with 9 positions matching TRBD2. Losses at the gene ends were 1 base for V and 7 bases for J; bases not matched to a gene: 9. The CDR3 covers 15 residues. Germline V CDR1 and CDR2: SGHRS, YFSETQ. As DNA, the CDR3 is TGCGCCAGCAGCTTGAATAGCGGGAGTCTTGGTGAGCAGTACTTC. It is translated as CASSLNSGSLGEQYF. Full variable domain (outside the CDR3, taken from reference TRBV5-1 and TRBJ2-7): KAGVTQTPRYLIKTRGQQVTLSCSPISGHRSVSWYQQTPGQGLQFLFEYFSETQRNKGNFPGRFSGRQFSNSRSEMNVSTLELGDSALYLCASSLNSGSLGEQYFGPGTRLTVT.

This chain links TRBV28 with TRBJ2-5; tentatively, D is TRBD1 or TRBD2 (5 bases each). CDR1 and CDR2 (germline): MDHEN, SYDVKM. The CDR3 is made up of 15 amino acids. V lost 1 base and J lost 6, with 15 bases in between. The CDR3 is CASSLFGAGGKTQYF. The DNA for the CDR3 is TGTGCCAGCAGTTTATTCGGGGCCGGTGGAAAGACCCAGTACTTC. Based on the CDR3 plus reference TRBV28 and TRBJ2-5, the full variable domain is DVKVTQSSRYLVKRTGEKVFLECVQDMDHENMFWYRQDPGLGLRLIYFSYDVKMKEKGDIPEGYSVSREKKERFSLILESASTNQTSMYLCASSLFGAGGKTQYFGPGTRLLVL.